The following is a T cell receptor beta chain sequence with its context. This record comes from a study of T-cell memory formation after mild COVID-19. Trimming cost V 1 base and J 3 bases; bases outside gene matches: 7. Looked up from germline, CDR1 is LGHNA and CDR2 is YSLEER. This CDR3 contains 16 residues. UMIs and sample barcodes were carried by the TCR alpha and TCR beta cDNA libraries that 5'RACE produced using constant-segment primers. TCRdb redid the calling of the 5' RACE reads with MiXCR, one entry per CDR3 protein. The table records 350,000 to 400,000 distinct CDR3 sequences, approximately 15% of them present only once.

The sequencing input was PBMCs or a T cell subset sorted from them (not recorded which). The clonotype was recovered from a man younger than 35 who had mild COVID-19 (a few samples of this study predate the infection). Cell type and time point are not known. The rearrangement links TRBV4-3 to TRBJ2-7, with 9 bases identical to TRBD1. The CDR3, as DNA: TGCGCCAGCAGCCAAGGAGGAGGACAGGGGATCTACGAGCAGTACTTC. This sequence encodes CASSQGGGQGIYEQYF.